This TCR beta chain was sequenced during a study of blood T cells in healthy people across ages. The germline V gene encodes CDR1 DFQATT and CDR2 SNEGSKA (reference sequence). V was clipped by 3 bases and J by 13 bases; unmatched bases: 12. The CDR3 runs to 13 residues. This clonotype showed up just once. What it binds is unknown. Study conclusions and caveats: Not knowing donor CMV status may have confounded expanded clonotype changes. Among long-lived donors, naive CD4+ cells were more numerous and diversity higher than in aged donors.

The use of a sample-barcoded 5' primer and a J-beta primer mix characterized a second PCR of about 6 to 12 cycles. TCRdb redid the calling of the 5' RACE reads with MiXCR, one entry per CDR3 protein. The table lists 1.2 million to 1.5 million distinct CDR3 sequences, about 43% of them singletons. The sequence came from a woman younger than 35 in good health. This rearrangement joins TRBV20-1 to TRBJ2-1; 7 nucleotides match TRBD2. The specimen sequenced was blood. CDR3 in amino acids: CSARAGTKETQFF. CDR3 DNA: TGCAGTGCTAGGGCGGGGACTAAAGAGACCCAGTTCTTC.